A selection of T cell receptor beta chains follows, all from one sample in a study of neoadjuvant nivolumab and ipilimumab in lung cancer. Assay used: immunoSEQ multiplex PCR; TCRdb lists only in-frame clones, some missing. This repertoire shows tens of thousands of clones, about 83% found once; its top ten account for just over 5%. Source: tumor tissue, taken after neoadjuvant nivolumab, alone or with ipilimumab, at or shortly before surgery. The receptor set was obtained from an adult with non-small cell lung cancer. Each CDR3 is given with its conserved first and last residue. Each record gives: V gene, clone size, CDR3 protein. Clone size is stated in some rows and not others, as once, few, many or a class when expanded.

>TRBV30|once
CAWSRRGYGYTF
>TRBV5-6|-
CASSMGQGDEQYF
>TRBV6-1|once
CASVVAGDYNEQFF
>TRBV7-9|-
CASSSPPVLGTEAFF
>TRBV4-2|-
CASSQDRDPPEQYF
>TRBV5-6|-
CASRFQGAWRETQYF
>TRBV7-2|-
CASSLGSNQGTPLHF
>TRBV11-3|-
CASSRGPSYEQYF
>TRBV5-5|-
CASSFSGGSLAFGANVLTF
>TRBV5-1|-
CASSLGQTNTEAFF
>TRBV5-1|-
CASSLMIQGATNEKLFF
>TRBV13|-
CASSLRGWGTGELFF
>TRBV18|few
CASSLQGQGSGPSGANVLTF
>TRBV6-5|-
CASGVLGDTQYF
>TRBV7-9|-
CASSLTGRAFF
>TRBV6-4|few
CASSETLRDTEAFF
>TRBV6-4|-
CASSGSTGGTGELFF
>TRBV4-1|-
CASSQDEAQNYNSPLHF
>TRBV30|-
CAWSPGQGAHEQYF
>TRBV4-1|-
CASSQGLAQETQYF
>TRBV18|-
CASSPGTGSSGEQFF
>TRBV29-1|-
CSGGLAGVLANEQFF
>TRBV7-9|-
CASSPGTLYEQYF
>TRBV11-2|-
CASSFAVLAGMQEQYF
>TRBV18|-
CASSPPRLAGTDTQYF
>TRBV7-2|-
CASSKTPGNTIYF
>TRBV11-2|-
CASSLAYQETQYF
>TRBV7-8|-
CASSSQIGEETQYF
>TRBV7-9|-
CASTRQGATDTQYF
>TRBV6-6|-
CASSYDRGLRGYTF
>TRBV20-1|-
CSASSGGGYTF
>TRBV11-1|-
CASSLVRGDGYTF
>TRBV6-1|few
CASSAGRNSNQPQHF
>TRBV27|-
CASSLEENTEAFF
>TRBV5-4|-
CASSSGRAKNIQYF
>TRBV20-1|-
CSQQAADTQYF
>TRBV30|-
CAWSAPRGGEQYF
>TRBV30|-
CAWSVGEETQYF
>TRBV4-1|-
CASSQAGGTDTQYF
>TRBV27|-
CASSRTGSDSPLHF
>TRBV5-4|once
CASSLPRNNEQFF